Each of the 30 T cell receptor beta chains below was sequenced from the same sample in a study of blood T cells in healthy people across ages. Next came a second PCR, run for roughly 6 to 11 cycles, which used a sample-barcoded 5' primer along with a J-beta primer mix. TCRdb independently ran MiXCR on the 5' RACE reads; one entry per CDR3 protein. The sample has 750,000 or so distinct CDR3 sequences; just under 25% are singletons. This same sample was also part of a study on T cells of mothers and their children.

Source material: blood. These receptors were obtained from a boy younger than 18 in good health.

The table lists this clonotype with a few counts. The chain recombines TRBV20-1 with TRBJ2-5; the D call may be TRBD1 or TRBD2 (5 bases each). This CDR3 region has 13 residues. Germline CDR1 is DFQATT and CDR2 is SNEGSKA (reference sequence). Trimming took 6 bases from V and 0 from J, leaving 11 bases between them. The CDR3 loop reads CSAGTGYQETQYF. DNA of the CDR3: TGCAGTGCGGGGACGGGGTACCAAGAGACCCAGTACTTC.

The gene calls are TRBV7-9 and TRBJ2-2; maybe TRBD1 (6 bases). Trimming removed 1 base from V and 4 bases from J, with 10 bases in between. CDR1 is SEHNR, CDR2 FQNEAQ, per germline (reference sequence). The CDR3 contains 15 residues. The DNA for the CDR3 is TGTGCCAGCAGCTTAGGCCAGGGGTCCACCGGGGAGCTGTTTTTT. Encoded protein: CASSLGQGSTGELFF.

This clonotype was seen more than once but under ten times. The rearrangement joins TRBV7-2 to TRBJ2-5; 8 bases agree with TRBD2. V gave up 2 bases and J gave up 5 bases; unmatched junction bases: 7. The germline V gene encodes CDR1 SGHTA and CDR2 FQGNSA. The CDR3 is 15 amino acids. CDR3 sequence reads: CASSLTASGLETQYF. In DNA, the CDR3 is TGTGCCAGCAGCTTAACAGCTAGCGGGTTGGAGACCCAGTACTTC. Full variable domain (remainder filled in from reference TRBV7-2 and TRBJ2-5): GAGVSQSPSNKVTEKGKDVELRCDPISGHTALYWYRQSLGQGLEFLIYFQGNSAPDKSGLPSDRFSAERTGGSVSTLTIQRTQQEDSAVYLCASSLTASGLETQYFGPGTRLLVL.

V and J are TRBV4-1 and TRBJ2-7, with D perhaps matching TRBD2 (6 bases). CDR3 length equals 16 residues. V was trimmed by 0 bases and J by 4 bases, leaving 16 bases between them. CDR1 and CDR2 (germline): MGHRA, YSYEKL. CDR3 bases: TGCGCCAGCAGCCAAGATGTCGGAGGGAGAAGGTACGAGCAGTACTTC. This codes for CASSQDVGGRRYEQYF.

This clonotype showed up many times. V is TRBV7-9 and J is TRBJ2-7, with 9 bases lining up with TRBD1. The germline CDR1 and CDR2 sequences are SEHNR and FQNEAQ (reference sequence). The CDR3 is made up of 14 amino acids. Germline trimming cut 5 bases from V and 3 bases from J; bases unmatched to any gene: 5. As DNA, the CDR3 is TGTGCCAGCAGCACGAGGGACAGGGTCTACGAGCAGTACTTC. Amino acid sequence: CASSTRDRVYEQYF.

This chain joins TRBV7-2 and TRBJ1-2; 8 bases fit TRBD1. This CDR3 comprises 13 residues. The V segment lost 6 bases and the J segment 5 bases; nucleotides outside the gene matches: 5. Germline V gives CDR1 SGHTA, CDR2 FQGNSA. The CDR3 is CASSLTGEYGYTF. The CDR3 nucleotides are TGTGCCAGCAGTTTGACAGGGGAATATGGCTACACCTTC.

On this clonotype itself: One end of the junction is discordant with germline, which a read error may explain. The chain recombines TRBV15 with TRBJ2-1; tentatively, D is TRBD2 (7 bases). Germline lookup yields CDR1 LNHNV and CDR2 YYDKDF (reference sequence). The length of the CDR3 is 13 residues. The CDR3 spells CASCGGQGNERFF. The DNA for the CDR3 is TGTGCCAGCTGCGGGGGCCAGGGCAATGAGCGGTTCTTC.

This clonotype has only a few counts. The CDR3 bases are TGTGCCAGCAGCTCCCATATCCGGGGCGACGAGCAGTACTTC. It is translated as CASSSHIRGDEQYF. The chain combines TRBV7-2 with TRBJ2-7, with D perhaps assigned TRBD1 or TRBD2 (5 bases each). Germline V CDR1 and CDR2: SGHTA, FQGNSA. The CDR3 loop spans 14 amino acids. Trimming pared 4 bases from V and 5 bases from J, leaving 15 bases between. Based on the CDR3 plus reference TRBV7-2 and TRBJ2-7, the full variable domain is GAGVSQSPSNKVTEKGKDVELRCDPISGHTALYWYRQSLGQGLEFLIYFQGNSAPDKSGLPSDRFSAERTGGSVSTLTIQRTQQEDSAVYLCASSSHIRGDEQYFGPGTRLTVT.

This clonotype appeared a few times. The chain has TRBV27 and TRBJ2-7; D not resolved. The CDR3 loop spans 13 amino acids. V dropped 5 bases and J dropped 0 bases, with 8 bases sitting between them. Germline V lookup: CDR1 MNHEY, CDR2 SMNVEV (reference sequence). CDR3 region: CASSPFGSYEQYF. For the CDR3, the DNA is TGTGCCAGCAGTCCGTTTGGCTCCTACGAGCAGTACTTC.

This clonotype has more than one count but fewer than ten. This chain joins TRBV6-1 and TRBJ1-1; 9 nucleotides match TRBD1. The CDR3 has 15 amino acids. V gave up 1 base and J gave up 5 bases; unmatched junction bases: 5. Germline-derived CDR1 and CDR2 are MNHNS and SASEGT. As DNA, the CDR3 is TGTGCCAGCAGTGAAGGGACAGGGGTTAGGACTGAAGCTTTCTTT. It codes for CASSEGTGVRTEAFF.

The chain combines TRBV6-6 with TRBJ2-3; D is uncertain. The V gene lost 2 bases and the J gene lost 6 bases, with 15 bases spanning the gap. This CDR3 is 15 amino acids long. Germline lookup yields CDR1 MNHNY and CDR2 SVGAGI (reference sequence). CDR3: CASSYRTLRQDTQYF. CDR3 DNA: TGTGCCAGCAGTTACCGCACACTTAGGCAGGATACGCAGTATTTT.

This CDR3 is CASSRNEQYF. DNA of the CDR3: TGTGCCAGCAGTCGGAACGAGCAGTACTTC. This sequence joins TRBV6-1 and TRBJ2-7; D unclear. From germline, CDR1 is MNHNS and CDR2 SASEGT. V lost 5 bases, J lost 5 bases, and 4 bases lay in between. The CDR3 is 10 amino acids.

The chain combines TRBV28 with TRBJ1-5, with a weak D call TRBD1 (6 bases). The CDR3 runs 17 residues. Trimming took 6 bases from V and 0 from J, leaving 18 bases between them. The germline V gene encodes CDR1 MDHEN and CDR2 SYDVKM. CDR3 coding DNA: TGTGCCAGCAGCCGACCCCGGGACAAGTATAGCAATCAGCCCCAGCATTTT. Translating gives CASSRPRDKYSNQPQHF.

This clonotype was observed a handful of times. The V call is TRBV7-2, the J call TRBJ2-3; 7 bases agree with TRBD2. Trimming at V came to 2 bases and at J to 6 bases, leaving 2 bases not matched to a gene. The CDR3 contains 13 residues. Per germline, CDR1 SGHTA and CDR2 FQGNSA. CDR3 nucleotide sequence: TGTGCCAGCAGCTTATGGGGAGGGGATACGCAGTATTTT. Protein sequence: CASSLWGGDTQYF.

This clonotype was seen a handful of times. V and J are TRBV6-1 and TRBJ2-5, with 7 bases aligning to TRBD1. J gave up 5 bases and V 5 bases, and 8 bases lay outside the gene matches. CDR1 is MNHNS, CDR2 SASEGT, per germline. CDR3 length: 14 residues. CDR3 nucleotide sequence: TGTGCCAGCAGTAATACAGGGGCCTGGGAGACCCAGTACTTC. This codes for CASSNTGAWETQYF.

As for this clonotype: The CDR3 does not end in the conserved phenylalanine or tryptophan, so this is likely a read error. This sequence joins TRBV9 and TRBJ2-5; weak D call: TRBD2 (6 bases). The V and J ends lost 1 base and 4 bases respectively, with 11 bases between them. This CDR3 region has 14 residues. CDR1 is SGDLS and CDR2 is YYNGEE in the germline V gene. The chain's CDR3 is CASSVSGSRETQYL. The CDR3 bases are TGTGCCAGCAGCGTATCCGGGAGCAGAGAGACCCAGTACCTC.

This clonotype has more than one count but fewer than ten. The rearrangement joins TRBV14 to TRBJ2-2, with a weak D call TRBD2 (6 bases). Trimming cost V 4 bases and J 6 bases, with 15 bases left between them. Germline V gene lookup returns CDR1 SGHDN and CDR2 FVKESK. This CDR3 contains 15 residues. The CDR3 reads CASSPSAGPPGELFF. DNA of the CDR3: TGTGCCAGCAGCCCATCGGCGGGACCACCCGGGGAGCTGTTTTTT.

V and J are TRBV7-3 and TRBJ2-1; D uncertain. This CDR3 has 13 residues. Germline lookup yields CDR1 SGHTA and CDR2 FQGTGA. V was shortened by 4 bases and J by 6 bases, with 10 bases between the two germline ends. The DNA for the CDR3 is TGTGCCAGCAGCTCCGGAACGATCAATGAGCAGTTCTTC. It yields the protein CASSSGTINEQFF.

This clonotype showed up just a few times. This rearrangement joins TRBV7-6 to TRBJ2-2, with D uncertain. The V gene lost 0 bases and the J gene lost 0 bases, with 8 bases spanning the gap. This CDR3 comprises 16 residues. The germline CDR1 and CDR2 sequences are SGHVS and FNYEAQ. The CDR3 reads CASSLALTSNTGELFF. The CDR3, as DNA: TGTGCCAGCAGCTTAGCGTTGACATCGAACACCGGGGAGCTGTTTTTT.

This clonotype was seen a handful of times. This chain uses TRBV28 with TRBJ2-5; TRBD1 agrees at 7 bases. With V trimmed by 6 bases and J by 0 bases, 7 bases remained unmatched. The CDR3 spans 15 residues. Germline V lookup: CDR1 MDHEN, CDR2 SYDVKM. DNA of the CDR3: TGTGCCAGCAGCCCCAAGACAGGGTACCAAGAGACCCAGTACTTC. Amino acid sequence: CASSPKTGYQETQYF.

This clonotype has just a few counts. The chain links TRBV2 to TRBJ2-1; no clear D gene. V was cut by 6 bases and J by 6 bases, with 9 bases left in between. Germline CDR1 is SNHLY and CDR2 is FYNNEI. The CDR3 has 12 amino acids. The CDR3 DNA is TGTGCCAGCAGGCTCCGGGCCAATGAGCAGTTCTTC. This gives the protein CASRLRANEQFF.

This clonotype came up a few times. The chain links TRBV11-2 to TRBJ2-2; tentative D call: TRBD1 (6 bases). The CDR3 is made up of 15 amino acids. The germline gives CDR1 SGHAT, CDR2 FQNNGV. V was cut by 1 base and J by 5 bases, with 11 bases left in between. CDR3 bases: TGTGCCAGCAGCTTAGTACAGGGTAGGACCGGGGAGCTGTTTTTT. It encodes CASSLVQGRTGELFF. Full variable domain (remainder filled in from reference TRBV11-2 and TRBJ2-2): EAGVAQSPRYKIIEKRQSVAFWCNPISGHATLYWYQQILGQGPKLLIQFQNNGVVDDSQLPKDRFSAERLKGVDSTLKIQPAKLEDSAVYLCASSLVQGRTGELFFGEGSRLTVL.

The chain is built from TRBV12-3 or TRBV12-4 and TRBJ2-1; D gene unclear. The CDR3 consists of 17 residues. V lost 3 bases and J lost 5, with 20 bases in between. DNA for the CDR3: TGTGCCAGCAGTTTTGGGCTATTGGCGTCACCACACAATGAGCAGTTCTTC. It codes for CASSFGLLASPHNEQFF.

In nucleotides, the CDR3 is TGTGCCAGCAGCTTAGGGGGGCATAAGACCCAGTACTTC. Its translation: CASSLGGHKTQYF. The chain links TRBV7-2 to TRBJ2-5; the D gene is possibly TRBD1 (6 bases). This CDR3 has 13 amino acids. Trimming removed 1 base at V and 6 bases at J, with 9 bases between. Germline V gene sequence: CDR1 SGHTA, CDR2 FQGNSA.

This clonotype was seen more than once but under ten times. This chain uses TRBV7-2 with TRBJ2-3; the match to TRBD2 covers 7 bases. The V and J ends lost 2 bases and 0 bases, in that order; junction bases with no gene match: 11. The CDR3 covers 18 residues. The V gene's germline CDR1 is SGHTA and CDR2 FQGNSA. CDR3 sequence reads: CASSLIPGGAASTDTQYF. The CDR3 nucleotides read TGTGCCAGCAGCTTAATCCCGGGAGGAGCTGCTAGCACAGATACGCAGTATTTT. The whole variable domain, remainder taken from reference TRBV7-2 and TRBJ2-3, is GAGVSQSPSNKVTEKGKDVELRCDPISGHTALYWYRQSLGQGLEFLIYFQGNSAPDKSGLPSDRFSAERTGGSVSTLTIQRTQQEDSAVYLCASSLIPGGAASTDTQYFGPGTRLTVL.

This clonotype was observed a few times. The chain links TRBV20-1 to TRBJ2-7, with TRBD1 matching over 10 bases. This CDR3 comprises 14 residues. The V gene's germline CDR1 is DFQATT and CDR2 SNEGSKA (reference sequence). The junction had 7 bases not matched to a gene; V was cut back by 1 base and J by 7 bases. CDR3 sequence reads: CSARVPGQGKEQYF. In DNA form, the CDR3 reads TGCAGTGCTAGAGTGCCGGGACAGGGGAAGGAGCAGTACTTC.

V usage is TRBV9 and J usage is TRBJ2-5; no definite D call. The CDR3 loop spans 14 amino acids. V was clipped by 3 bases and J by 2 bases, with 11 bases between them. Per germline, CDR1 SGDLS and CDR2 YYNGEE. The CDR3 is CASSARAWQETQYF. For the CDR3, the DNA is TGTGCCAGCAGCGCTCGAGCTTGGCAAGAGACCCAGTACTTC.

In its sample, this clonotype was seen once. The chain has TRBV7-2 and TRBJ1-4, with D possibly being TRBD1 (5 bases). This CDR3 comprises 15 residues. CDR1 is SGHTA, CDR2 FQGNSA, per germline. Deletions cut 1 base from V and 7 bases from J, with 13 bases between. The chain's CDR3 is CASSLDGREGEKLFF. The CDR3 coding sequence is TGTGCCAGCAGCTTAGATGGCAGGGAGGGTGAAAAACTGTTTTTT.

The sample holds a few counts of this clonotype. The CDR3 loop reads CASSEARLLRGGELFF. CDR3 bases: TGTGCCAGCAGTGAAGCAAGACTCCTTCGTGGCGGGGAGCTGTTTTTT. The chain couples TRBV2 to TRBJ2-2; D remains ambiguous. The CDR3 has 16 residues. V was pared by 0 bases and J by 7 bases, with 15 bases between. Germline V lookup: CDR1 SNHLY, CDR2 FYNNEI.

Points on this clonotype: The junction and the germline gene differ at one end; a read error may be behind it. The chain recombines TRBV7-9 with TRBJ2-3; D ambiguous. CDR3 length: 12 amino acids. Germline V gives CDR1 SEHNR, CDR2 FQNEAQ (reference sequence). CDR3 sequence (DNA): TGTACCAGCAGCTACACCCCAGATACGCAGTATTTT. This gives the protein CTSSYTPDTQYF. Supplemented by reference TRBV7-9 and TRBJ2-3, the full variable domain reads DTGVSQNPRHKITKRGQNVTFRCDPISEHNRLYWYRQTLGQGPEFLTYFQNEAQLEKSRLLSDRFSAERPKGSFSTLEIQRTEQGDSAMYLCTSSYTPDTQYFGPGTRLTVL.